This T cell receptor (beta chain) was identified in a study of early T cells in non-severe SARS-CoV-2 infection. Looking at the study overall: Sequencing of unsorted whole blood was done on bulk RNA, leaving chains unpaired. Study-wide points: The study's VDJdb matching favored anti-spike CD8 responses and missed private and CD4 specificities.

Germline assignment: CDR1 MNHEY and CDR2 SMNVEV (reference sequence). Trimming shortened V by 5 bases and J by 5 bases, and 15 bases separated the two germline ends. The CDR3 sequence is 14 residues long. The protocol attached unique molecular identifiers to individual cDNA molecules. Each CDR3 protein is one row after TCRdb ran MiXCR on the 5' RACE reads. This repertoire shows about 83,000 distinct CDR3 sequences, 9% to 15% found once; its top ten account for approximately 7%. Note on this clonotype: Its antigen remains unidentified.

This TCR was sampled from an adult who was a healthcare worker with PCR-confirmed SARS-CoV-2 infection or an uninfected control (not recorded which). The sequencing sample was made of whole blood. J is TRBJ1-1 and V is TRBV27, with no clear D. The CDR3 DNA is TGTGCCAGCAGTAAACGTCTGAGTCAAACTGAAGCTTTCTTT. Its translation: CASSKRLSQTEAFF.